This TCR beta chain was found in a study of shared clonotypes between healthy human individuals. Study-level results: Naive CD4 clonotypes overlapped across a handful of donors at roughly 5%.

Donors were Caucasian adults residing in Nashville, Tennessee, USA. CD45RA-negative memory and CD45RA+ naive subsets were split from the CD4+ cells. The sample holds a few counts of this clone. Its antigen is not identified. Trimming pared 5 bases from V and 5 bases from J, leaving 12 bases between. CDR3 length: 14 residues. Germline loops: CDR1 MNHNS, CDR2 SASEGT. Clones were sequenced by immunoSEQ multiplex PCR, and TCRdb holds only the in-frame ones, with some missing. The data hold roughly 530,000 clones, with 90% to 96% observed a single time. The source of this sequence is a woman under 40 in good health. The genes are TRBV6-1 and TRBJ1-4; D call uncertain. Input material: naive CD4+ T cells sorted from blood. Subset described: CD45RA+ positively selected. The chain's CDR3 is CASSSPLGNEKLFF. DNA for the CDR3: TGTGCCAGCAGTAGTCCTCTCGGCAATGAAAAACTGTTTTTT.